A single T cell receptor beta chain is shown here with its context. The antigen is unknown. Regarding time point: cycle 4 day 1 (C4D1), after six to seven weeks of nivolumab. All the patients suffered relapse after autologous stem cell transplantation, and brentuximab vedotin exposure differed. This CDR3 comprises 16 residues. Trimming took off 0 bases at V and 2 bases at J, with 14 bases between the two ends. CDR1 is SGDLS, CDR2 YYNGEE, per germline. Clones were sequenced by immunoSEQ multiplex PCR, and TCRdb holds only the in-frame ones, with some missing. The table records about 47,000 clones, 80% of them present only once. This specimen comes from a study of PD-1 blockade in classical Hodgkin lymphoma. As for the study in general: Intravenous nivolumab at 3 mg/kg was given to patients every 2 weeks. Overall study findings and caveats: Sources of repertoire differences remain undefined, possibly disease activity or prior therapy. CD8+ TCR diversity did not rise significantly by C4D1, unlike CD4+. Nivolumab starters within 1 year of ASCT were excluded.

Sequencing used peripheral blood mononuclear cells (PBMCs), obtained before the fourth cycle of nivolumab. V is TRBV9 and J is TRBJ1-1; D is ambiguous. The source is a human donor with classical Hodgkin lymphoma. The CDR3 DNA sequence: TGTGCCAGCAGCGTAGATATGACCGGGGTCAACACTGAAGCTTTCTTT. This sequence encodes CASSVDMTGVNTEAFF.